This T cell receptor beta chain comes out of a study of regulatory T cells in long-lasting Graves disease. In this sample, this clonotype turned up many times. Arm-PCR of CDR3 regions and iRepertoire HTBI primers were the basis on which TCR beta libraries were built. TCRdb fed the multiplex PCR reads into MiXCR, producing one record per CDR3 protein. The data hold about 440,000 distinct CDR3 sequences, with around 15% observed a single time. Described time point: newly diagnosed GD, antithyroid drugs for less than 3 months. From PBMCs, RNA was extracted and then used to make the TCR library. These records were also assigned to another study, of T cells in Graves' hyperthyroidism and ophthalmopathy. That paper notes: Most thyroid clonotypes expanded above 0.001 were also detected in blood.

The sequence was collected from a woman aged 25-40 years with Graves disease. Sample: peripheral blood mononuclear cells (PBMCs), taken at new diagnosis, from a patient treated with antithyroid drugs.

CDR3 in amino acids: CASSWSGTVNTGELFF. The DNA for the CDR3 is TGTGCCAGCAGCTGGTCCGGGACAGTGAACACCGGGGAGCTGTTTTTT. The chain carries TRBV28 and TRBJ2-2; 7 bases line up with TRBD1. Germline lookup yields CDR1 MDHEN and CDR2 SYDVKM. This CDR3 has 16 residues. The V gene end was trimmed by 6 bases and the J gene end by 1 base; junction bases not matched to a gene: 8.